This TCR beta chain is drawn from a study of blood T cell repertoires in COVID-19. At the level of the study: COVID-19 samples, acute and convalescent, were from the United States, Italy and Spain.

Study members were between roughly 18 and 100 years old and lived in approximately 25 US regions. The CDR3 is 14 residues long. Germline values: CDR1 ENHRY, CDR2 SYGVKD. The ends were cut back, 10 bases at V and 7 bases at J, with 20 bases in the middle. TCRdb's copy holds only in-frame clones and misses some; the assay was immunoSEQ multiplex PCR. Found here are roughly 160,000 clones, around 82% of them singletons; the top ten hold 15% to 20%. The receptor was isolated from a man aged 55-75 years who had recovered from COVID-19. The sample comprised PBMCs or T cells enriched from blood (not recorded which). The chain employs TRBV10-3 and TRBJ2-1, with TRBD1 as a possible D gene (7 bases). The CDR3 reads CATQVQGGGNEQFF. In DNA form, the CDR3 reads TGTGCCACCCAGGTTCAGGGGGGAGGAAATGAGCAGTTCTTC.